The next 2 T cell receptor beta chains were all read from a single sample in a study of CD8+CD57+ T cells in acquired aplastic anemia listed by TCRdb under 2018. Sequencing was performed on an Illumina HiSeq 2000. TCR beta VDJ combination and CDR3 sequence profiling used genomic DNA as the template. TCRdb trimmed public reads at Q25 via fastp, called clones via MiXCR and kept in-frame beta chains. Entries that share a CDR3 protein sequence are merged under the most common genes and DNA. The sample table contains 200,000 to 300,000 distinct CDR3 sequences; only one count was recorded for around 82% of them. Approximately 40% of the sample lies in the top ten. Expansion of CD8+CD57+ cells had been shown by flow cytometry in the patients chosen for sequencing. Sequencing was performed on sorted CD4+, CD8+, or CD8+CD57+ T cells (not recorded which) from PBMCs. These receptor sequences come from a human donor with aplastic anemia.

As for this clonotype: Likely a read error: the CDR3 ends without its conserved phenylalanine or tryptophan. The rearrangement links TRBV4-1 to TRBJ2-3, with 10 positions matching TRBD1. V shed 5 bases and J 4 bases; nucleotides not matched to a gene: 6. Germline CDR1 MGHRA, CDR2 YSYEKL. The CDR3 is 15 residues long. The CDR3 sequence: CASSDRGREADTQYL. CDR3 bases: TGCGCCAGCAGCGACAGGGGGCGCGAGGCAGATACGCAGTATCTT.

V gene TRBV5-1 combines with J gene TRBJ1-1; TRBD1 matches 7 bases. The V gene end was trimmed by 3 bases and the J gene end by 5 bases; junction bases not matched to a gene: 10. Per germline, CDR1 SGHRS and CDR2 YFSETQ. The CDR3 has 15 residues. The CDR3, as DNA: TGCGCCAGCAGCTCAGCGACAGGGCTGATAACTGAAGCTTTCTTT. It translates to CASSSATGLITEAFF.